This TCR beta chain was sequenced during a study of blood T cell repertoires in COVID-19 (dated by TCRdb to 2019 to 2021). Background for the entire study: Samples covering the acute and convalescent phases of COVID-19 were provided by collaborators in the United States, Italy and Spain. The sample metadata nearly always contained a de-identified subject ID, COVID-19 status, age in years and sex. Samples were obtained from the ongoing ImmuneRACE study (first 160 participants) and from some 1,300 subjects provided by 6 global collaborators. Deeply sampled blood TCRbeta repertoires from subjects exposed to, actively infected with, or recovered from COVID-19 were included in the dataset. The repertoires were released in a freely available public database intended as a resource for research on the immune response to SARS-CoV-2. Where HLA class I and class II types were available, the types were taken from metadata supplied by the sample provider, not from assay-based typing. The material from the prospective study consisted of cDNA or gDNA derived from T cells, B-cell-depleted T cells, or PBMCs. The research as a whole found: Clinical and demographic metadata were provided uncurated, with the amount varying by source and participant.

TCRbeta CDR3 regions were amplified from genomic DNA using the immunoSEQ Assay, a bias-controlled multiplex PCR. The original methods were these. The number of nucleated cells in each sample was estimated from the amplification of reference gene primers within the assay. To quantify the absolute abundance of each unique TCRbeta CDR3 rearrangement, sequence reads were collapsed and filtered. For each sample, productive Simpson clonality was calculated as the square root of Simpson's diversity index over productive rearrangements. Not all clones reach the TCRdb copy of this immuneACCESS table, which keeps in-frame sequences only. Checked studies attribute under half of the gap to unresolved V genes and leave the rest unexplained. The V and J calls and clone size were taken over from that table, and D and trimming were inferred from the DNA. The sample table shows fewer than 500,000 clones, and approximately 89% are seen once. The ten largest clonotypes hold under 1.5% of the sample.

Participants in the prospective study were aged about 18 to 95 years, lived in about two dozen United States geographic areas, and enrolled through a virtual design. Cohort assignment in the prospective study relied on participant-reported clinical history from a screening survey and a study questionnaire. Recovered participants in ImmuneRACE Cohort 3 were defined by two consecutive negative NP/OP PCR tests, clearance by a healthcare professional, or resolution of symptoms. Mobile phlebotomists in the prospective study collected whole blood, serum and a nasopharyngeal or oropharyngeal swab from every participant. Over an approximately 2-month period, participants in the prospective study had the option of providing additional blood draws and questionnaires. Before DNA extraction, prospective study blood samples were shipped either frozen or at room temperature. CDR1 and CDR2 are drawn from the germline V gene (reference sequence): LGHDT, YNNKEL. V and J are truncated by 1 base and 9 bases respectively, leaving an intervening sequence of 13 bases. The CDR3, from cysteine to phenylalanine, totals 14 residues. CDR3 DNA is the only sequence kept; it has 42 bases, read in frame from the first base.

On this clone: What this receptor recognizes is not known. No much larger clone is present one base from it, and per-base qualities are unavailable.

The rearranged chain carries TRBV3-1 (or the pseudogene TRBV3-2) and TRBJ2-1; the D gene is possibly TRBD2, with 6 bases matching. The sequenced sample was PBMCs or T cells enriched from blood (not recorded which). The TCR sequence derives from a man aged 30 to 39 who had recovered from COVID-19. In nucleotides, the sequence is TGTGCCAGCAGCCAAGTTGGAGGGAATCGTGAGCAGTTCTTC. Its protein reads: CASSQVGGNREQFF.